This entry lists 18 T cell receptor beta chains sequenced from one sample in a study of CD8 T cells in ankylosing spondylitis. TCRdb passed the 5' RACE reads through MiXCR, listing each CDR3 protein once. The table lists 150,000 to 200,000 distinct CDR3 sequences, 9.5% to 13% of them singletons. The sample taken for sequencing was blood, either unsorted or a sorted T cell fraction (not recorded which). All receptors come from a male donor with ankylosing spondylitis or in good health (not recorded which).

This clonotype was observed many times. This rearrangement joins TRBV5-1 to TRBJ2-1; D gene ambiguous. Germline CDR1 and CDR2: SGHRS and YFSETQ. With 2 bases removed from V and 0 bases from J, the gap between germline ends came to 9 bases. This CDR3 has 15 residues. The CDR3 here is CASSLTTGSYNEQFF. CDR3 in DNA: TGCGCCAGCAGCTTAACAACCGGCTCCTACAATGAGCAGTTCTTC.

This clonotype was observed many times. The chain uses TRBV20-1 and TRBJ2-1; TRBD1 matches 10 bases. The V segment lost 4 bases and the J segment 6 bases; nucleotides outside the gene matches: 9. The germline CDR1 and CDR2 sequences are DFQATT and SNEGSKA (reference sequence). The CDR3 runs 15 residues. This CDR3 reads CSANFPGQGSNEQFF. Here the CDR3 DNA reads TGCAGTGCTAACTTCCCGGGACAGGGGTCCAATGAGCAGTTCTTC.

This clonotype was found many times. The chain combines TRBV29-1 with TRBJ2-3; D might be TRBD1 (6 bases). Trimming pared 4 bases from V and 4 bases from J, leaving 9 bases between. CDR3 length: 12 residues. Germline lookup yields CDR1 SQVTM and CDR2 ANQGSEA. CDR3 protein: CSVAGQSDTQYF. The CDR3 bases are TGCAGCGTTGCCGGACAGTCAGATACGCAGTATTTT.

This clonotype occurred many times. The chain links TRBV6-1 to TRBJ2-3; D is uncertain. V was clipped by 3 bases and J by 0 bases, with 10 bases between them. The CDR3 runs 15 residues. The germline V gene has CDR1 MNHNS and CDR2 SASEGT. The CDR3 bases are TGTGCCAGCAGTGAGTCTGAGAAAAGCACAGATACGCAGTATTTT. Amino acids: CASSESEKSTDTQYF.

This clonotype has a count of ten or more. The gene calls are TRBV3-1 and TRBJ2-2; D gene unclear. Trimming took off 11 bases at V and 1 base at J, with 11 bases between the two ends. Looked up from germline, CDR1 is LGHDT and CDR2 is YNNKEL (reference sequence). The CDR3 is 13 residues long. The CDR3 coding sequence is TGTGCCTCTACACGGCAGAACACCGGGGAGCTGTTTTTT. Translation: CASTRQNTGELFF. Based on the CDR3 plus reference TRBV3-1 and TRBJ2-2, the full variable domain is DTAVSQTPKYLVTQMGNDKSIKCEQNLGHDTMYWYKQDSKKFLKIMFSYNNKELIINETVPNRFSPKSPDKAHLNLHINSLELGDSAVYFCASTRQNTGELFFGEGSRLTVL.

The table lists this clonotype with a count of one. V and J are TRBV5-8 and TRBJ2-5; possibly TRBD1 for D (6 bases). The V end lost 1 base, the J end lost 2 bases, and 9 bases lay between the germline ends. CDR3 length equals 14 residues. In germline, CDR1 is SGHTS, CDR2 YDEGEE. CDR3 nucleotides: TGTGCCAGCAGCTTGAGACAGGCTCAAGAGACCCAGTACTTC. It specifies CASSLRQAQETQYF. The full variable domain, rest sourced from reference TRBV5-8 and TRBJ2-5, is EAGVTQSPTHLIKTRGQQATLRCSPISGHTSVYWYQQALGLGLQFLLWYDEGEERNRGNFPPRFSGRQFPNYSSELNVNALELEDSALYLCASSLRQAQETQYFGPGTRLLVL.

In this sample, this clonotype turned up many times. This chain connects TRBV12-3 or TRBV12-4 to TRBJ2-1; D may correspond to TRBD1 or TRBD2 (5 bases each). This CDR3 region has 17 residues. V lost 3 bases, J lost 0 bases, and 15 bases lay in between. In nucleotides, the CDR3 is TGTGCCAGCAGTTTTGGGGGAGCGCTCAGCTCCTACAATGAGCAGTTCTTC. As protein: CASSFGGALSSYNEQFF.

This clonotype was detected many times. The chain is built from TRBV6-5 and TRBJ2-3, with D unclear. V dropped 7 bases and J dropped 6 bases, with 11 bases sitting between them. The CDR3 contains 12 residues. Germline CDR1 reads MNHEY; CDR2 reads SVGAGI. The CDR3 DNA follows: TGTGCCAGCAAGCCTTCCCCCGATACGCAGTATTTT. Encoded protein: CASKPSPDTQYF.

In this sample, this clonotype turned up a few times. V is TRBV7-2 and J is TRBJ2-7, with a tentative D call TRBD1 (5 bases). This CDR3 spans 15 amino acids. Per the germline V gene, CDR1 is SGHTA and CDR2 is FQGNSA. The germline V and J ends were trimmed by 3 bases and 2 bases, with 14 bases remaining between them. CDR3 sequence: CASSLSPTVAYEQYF. CDR3 nucleotides: TGTGCCAGCAGCTTGTCACCGACAGTCGCCTACGAGCAGTACTTC.

This clonotype was detected many times. The chain has TRBV6-1 and TRBJ2-7; D is possibly TRBD2 (7 bases). The germline gives CDR1 MNHNS, CDR2 SASEGT. This CDR3 is built from 15 residues. The V gene lost 8 bases and the J gene lost 3 bases, with 20 bases spanning the gap. As DNA, the CDR3 is TGTGCCAGCTATGAGGGTCGGGGGGCGTTCTACGAGCAGTACTTC. Its translation is CASYEGRGAFYEQYF.

This clonotype was detected a few times. The chain joins TRBV11-2 to TRBJ2-7, with no clear D. V lost 4 bases to trimming and J lost 7 bases, with 8 bases between them. This CDR3 has 11 residues. CDR1 and CDR2 (germline): SGHAT, FQNNGV. The CDR3 DNA reads TGTGCCAGCAGCTCCCGCCGAGAGCAGTACTTC. Translating it yields CASSSRREQYF.

This clonotype was picked up many times. This chain connects TRBV27 to TRBJ2-1; 8 nucleotides line up with TRBD2. Unmatched junction bases numbered 5, after V lost 10 bases and J lost 0 bases. Germline CDR1 and CDR2: MNHEY and SMNVEV (reference sequence). The CDR3 is 14 amino acids. The CDR3 loop reads CATGGGSSYNEQFF. The CDR3 DNA is TGTGCCACCGGGGGGGGGAGCTCCTACAATGAGCAGTTCTTC.

This clonotype was observed at least ten times. The chain has TRBV3-1 and TRBJ1-1; D is ambiguous. CDR1 LGHDT and CDR2 YNNKEL come from the germline V gene (reference sequence). This CDR3 is 13 amino acids long. Trimming cost V 4 bases and J 5 bases, with 11 bases left between them. CDR3 DNA: TGTGCCAGCAGCCCAGAAGGCTATACTGAAGCTTTCTTT. It specifies CASSPEGYTEAFF.

This clonotype has at least ten counts. The rearrangement joins TRBV12-3 or TRBV12-4 to TRBJ2-5; 10 nucleotides align to TRBD1. There are 15 residues in the CDR3. J was trimmed by 1 base and V by 1 base; bases with no gene match: 0. CDR3 sequence reads: CASSLGTGGQETQYF. Written as DNA, the CDR3 is TGTGCCAGCAGTTTAGGGACAGGGGGCCAAGAGACCCAGTACTTC.

At least ten counts were recorded for this clonotype. CDR3 residues: CASSVDRFNEKLFF. CDR3 DNA sequence: TGCGCCAGCAGCGTAGACAGGTTTAATGAAAAACTGTTTTTT. The gene calls are TRBV5-1 and TRBJ1-4; D possibly corresponds to TRBD1 (6 bases). CDR1 and CDR2 (germline): SGHRS, YFSETQ. There are 14 residues in the CDR3. With 4 bases removed from V and 4 bases from J, the gap between germline ends came to 11 bases. The full variable domain, its missing parts supplied by reference TRBV5-1 and TRBJ1-4, is KAGVTQTPRYLIKTRGQQVTLSCSPISGHRSVSWYQQTPGQGLQFLFEYFSETQRNKGNFPGRFSGRQFSNSRSEMNVSTLELGDSALYLCASSVDRFNEKLFFGSGTQLSVL.

In this sample, this clonotype turned up a few times. The V call is TRBV5-1, the J call TRBJ1-1; 7 bases are shared with TRBD1. Germline assignment: CDR1 SGHRS and CDR2 YFSETQ. This CDR3 has 13 amino acids. V lost 4 bases and J lost 13; bases outside the gene matches: 13. The CDR3: CASSTGTDGVGFF. CDR3 nucleotides: TGCGCCAGCAGCACTGGGACAGACGGAGTGGGTTTCTTT.

This clonotype was found many times. The J gene is TRBJ1-5, the V gene TRBV24-1; 8 nucleotides match TRBD1. With 5 bases clipped from V and 1 base from J, the junction kept 12 bases outside the gene matches. CDR1 and CDR2 from the germline V gene are KGHDR and SFDVKD. The CDR3 runs to 18 residues. CDR3: CATSGERCRGLSNQPQHF. The CDR3 nucleotides read TGTGCCACCAGTGGAGAACGTTGCAGGGGGCTGAGCAATCAGCCCCAGCATTTT.

This clonotype showed up many times. This chain connects TRBV20-1 to TRBJ1-1; TRBD1 matches 12 bases. The V segment lost 5 bases and the J segment 10 bases; nucleotides outside the gene matches: 20. CDR1 is DFQATT and CDR2 is SNEGSKA in the germline V gene (reference sequence). The CDR3 contains 17 residues. The CDR3, as DNA: TGCAGTGCTGCTATCCGGGACAGGGGGCAAAGTTTGGCTGTAGCTTTCTTT. Translating it yields CSAAIRDRGQSLAVAFF.